These 4 T cell receptor beta chains came from one sample sequenced in a study of T cell responses to AZD1222 COVID-19 vaccine. The repertoire was sequenced with immunoSEQ multiplex PCR; TCRdb's copy has only in-frame clones and lacks some. The sample has roughly 150,000 clones, roughly 88% seen once. The source material was peripheral blood, sampled on day 0 of AZD1222 vaccination. The receptors here all came from an adult in good health.

In the case of this clone: Being one base from a much bigger clone, this may be a read error. Other DNA sequences in this sample translate to the same CDR3. The chain employs TRBV29-1 and TRBJ1-1; D unresolved. The germline gives CDR1 SQVTM, CDR2 ANQGSEA. V was shortened by 5 bases and J by 1 base, with 2 bases between the two germline ends. The CDR3 loop spans 10 amino acids. CDR3 in amino acids: CSVKNTEAFF. DNA for the CDR3: TGCAGCGTTAAGAACACTGAAGCTTTCTTT.

The count of this clone is one. CDR3 in amino acids: CASSLGPNTEAFF. The CDR3 nucleotides are TGTGCCAGCAGCTTAGGACCGAACACTGAAGCTTTCTTT. This chain links TRBV13 with TRBJ1-1, with no clear D. The CDR3 is made up of 13 amino acids. V lost 0 bases to trimming and J lost 1 base, with 3 bases between them. Germline V lookup: CDR1 PRHDT, CDR2 FYEKMQ (reference sequence).

The rearrangement links TRBV24-1 to TRBJ2-2, with D perhaps TRBD2 (5 bases). The CDR3 consists of 14 residues. In germline, CDR1 is KGHDR, CDR2 SFDVKD. V was cut by 5 bases and J by 1 base, with 7 bases left in between. DNA for the CDR3: TGTGCCACCAGTGCCGCGGGGAACACCGGGGAGCTGTTTTTT. This codes for CATSAAGNTGELFF.

This sequence joins TRBV9 and TRBJ1-3; maybe TRBD1 (5 bases). The CDR3 loop spans 15 amino acids. V was shortened by 0 bases and J by 2 bases, with 9 bases between the two germline ends. CDR1 is SGDLS and CDR2 is YYNGEE in the germline V gene. DNA of the CDR3: TGTGCCAGCAGCGTAGAGGCAGGGACTGGAAACACCATATATTTT. It is translated as CASSVEAGTGNTIYF.